This T cell receptor beta chain is drawn from a study of CD8+CD57+ T cells in acquired aplastic anemia. Background on the study: Sorted CD4+ and CD8+ cells yielded DNA averaging around 3.2 ug.

Profiling that covered TCR beta VDJ and CDR3 relied on genomic DNA as its template. MiXCR, applied by TCRdb to the reads, yields one record per CDR3 protein. The table records 120,000 or so distinct CDR3 sequences, about 60% of them present only once. About this clonotype: Possible read error: a much larger clone is one base away.

Patients sequenced had flow cytometry evidence of CD8+CD57+ cell expansion. Looked up from germline, CDR1 is KGHDR and CDR2 is SFDVKD. Trimming left V 6 bases short and J 7 bases short, with 12 bases between. This CDR3 is 14 amino acids long. Material for sequencing was sorted CD4+, CD8+, or CD8+CD57+ T cells (not recorded which) from PBMCs. The clonotype comes from a human donor with aplastic anemia. The chain uses TRBV24-1 and TRBJ1-6; no reliable D call. The CDR3: CATSLRTVNSPLHF. For the CDR3, the DNA is TGTGCCACCAGTTTACGGACGGTGAATTCACCCCTCCACTTT.